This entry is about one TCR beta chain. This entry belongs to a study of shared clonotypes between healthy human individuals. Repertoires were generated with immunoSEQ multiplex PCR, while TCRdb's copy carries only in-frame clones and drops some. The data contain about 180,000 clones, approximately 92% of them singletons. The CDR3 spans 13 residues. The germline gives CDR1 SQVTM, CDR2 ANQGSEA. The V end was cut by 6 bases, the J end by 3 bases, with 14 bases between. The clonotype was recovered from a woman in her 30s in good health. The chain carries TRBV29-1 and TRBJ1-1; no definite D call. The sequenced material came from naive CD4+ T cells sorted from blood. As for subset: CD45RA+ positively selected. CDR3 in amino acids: CSVALSVDTEAFF. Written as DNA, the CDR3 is TGCAGCGTGGCTTTATCGGTGGACACTGAAGCTTTCTTT.